These T cell receptor beta chains were read from a single sample in a study of T cells in Graves' hyperthyroidism and ophthalmopathy. MiXCR, applied by TCRdb to the multiplex PCR reads, yields one record per CDR3 protein. The table lists roughly 380,000 distinct CDR3 sequences, about 18% of them singletons. Specimen: blood. These receptors all come from a woman under 30 with Graves' hyperthyroidism. Each CDR3 is given with its conserved first and last residue. The order of the fields is V gene, J gene, D gene, clone size, CDR3 protein, CDR3 DNA. A D gene is named only where the DNA matches it firmly. Size tells how often a clone was seen (once, few, many) or the class of an expanded clone, and some rows leave it out.

V gene: TRBV10-1
J gene: TRBJ1-2
D gene: NA
clone size: NA
CDR3 protein: CASRGTGRGGYTF
CDR3 DNA: TGCGCCAGCAGAGGTACAGGGCGAGGTGGCTACACCTTC

V gene: TRBV7-2
J gene: TRBJ1-1
D gene: NA
clone size: few
CDR3 protein: CASSFLPNPNTEAFF
CDR3 DNA: TGTGCCAGCAGCTTCTTACCTAACCCGAACACTGAAGCTTTCTTT

V gene: TRBV7-6
J gene: TRBJ1-1
D gene: NA
clone size: many
CDR3 protein: CASSFGGIGNTEAFF
CDR3 DNA: TGTGCCAGCAGCTTCGGGGGGATCGGGAACACTGAAGCTTTCTTT

V gene: TRBV27
J gene: TRBJ1-1
D gene: NA
clone size: many
CDR3 protein: CASSPGGGEAFF
CDR3 DNA: TGTGCCAGCAGTCCGGGGGGGGGTGAAGCTTTCTTT

V gene: TRBV2
J gene: TRBJ1-1
D gene: NA
clone size: few
CDR3 protein: CASRARGGNTEAFF
CDR3 DNA: TGTGCCAGCAGAGCGAGGGGAGGGAACACTGAAGCTTTCTTT

V gene: TRBV4-1
J gene: TRBJ2-7
D gene: NA
clone size: few
CDR3 protein: CASSQIFSSYEQYF
CDR3 DNA: TGCGCCAGCAGCCAGATATTTAGCTCCTACGAGCAGTACTTC

V gene: TRBV7-3
J gene: TRBJ1-2
D gene: NA
clone size: many
CDR3 protein: CASPSSRYGYTF
CDR3 DNA: TGTGCCAGCCCCTCGAGTCGTTATGGCTACACCTTC

V gene: TRBV4-1
J gene: TRBJ2-7
D gene: TRBD2
clone size: many
CDR3 protein: CASSQPLAGTYEQYF
CDR3 DNA: TGCGCCAGCAGCCAGCCCCTAGCGGGGACCTACGAGCAGTACTTC

V gene: TRBV6-1
J gene: TRBJ1-2
D gene: TRBD1
clone size: many
CDR3 protein: CASRRQGSGAYYGYTF
CDR3 DNA: TGTGCCAGCAGGCGACAGGGGTCCGGCGCATATTATGGCTACACCTTC

V gene: TRBV12-3/TRBV12-4
J gene: TRBJ2-2
D gene: NA
clone size: many
CDR3 protein: CASTPGGKHGELFF
CDR3 DNA: TGTGCCAGCACCCCCGGTGGGAAACACGGGGAGCTGTTTTTT

V gene: TRBV12-5
J gene: TRBJ1-1
D gene: NA
clone size: many
CDR3 protein: CASGLARGGGAEAFF
CDR3 DNA: TGTGCTAGTGGTTTGGCCCGTGGGGGTGGGGCTGAAGCTTTCTTT

V gene: TRBV5-1
J gene: TRBJ2-5
D gene: NA
clone size: many
CDR3 protein: CASSLAGGANQETQYF
CDR3 DNA: TGCGCCAGCAGCTTGGCGGGCGGGGCAAACCAAGAGACCCAGTACTTC

V gene: TRBV10-3
J gene: TRBJ2-2
D gene: TRBD2
clone size: many
CDR3 protein: CATGTSGGLYTGELFF
CDR3 DNA: TGTGCCACCGGGACTAGCGGGGGGCTATACACCGGGGAGCTGTTTTTT

V gene: TRBV3-1
J gene: TRBJ1-2
D gene: NA
clone size: many
CDR3 protein: CASSQEHFNYGYTF
CDR3 DNA: TGTGCCAGCAGCCAAGAACACTTCAACTATGGCTACACCTTC

V gene: TRBV13
J gene: TRBJ1-2
D gene: NA
clone size: NA
CDR3 protein: CASSLGRGVRYGYTF
CDR3 DNA: TGTGCCAGCAGCTTAGGCCGGGGTGTTCGCTATGGCTACACCTTC

V gene: TRBV2
J gene: TRBJ2-7
D gene: NA
clone size: NA
CDR3 protein: CASSDSEFLSYEQYF
CDR3 DNA: TGTGCCAGCAGTGACTCCGAGTTTCTCTCCTACGAGCAGTACTTC

V gene: TRBV12-3/TRBV12-4
J gene: TRBJ1-1
D gene: TRBD1
clone size: many
CDR3 protein: CASSSQGAVKF
CDR3 DNA: TGTGCCAGCAGCTCTCAGGGGGCTGTTAAATTT

V gene: TRBV12-3/TRBV12-4
J gene: TRBJ2-4
D gene: TRBD1
clone size: few
CDR3 protein: CASSLGTGDIQYF
CDR3 DNA: TGTGCCAGCAGCCTCGGGACAGGGGACATTCAGTACTTC

V gene: TRBV25-1
J gene: TRBJ2-7
D gene: TRBD1
clone size: many
CDR3 protein: CASSEFGQGAYEQYF
CDR3 DNA: TGTGCCAGCAGTGAATTTGGACAGGGAGCCTACGAGCAGTACTTC

V gene: TRBV24-1
J gene: TRBJ1-5
D gene: TRBD1
clone size: many
CDR3 protein: CATSDTGELGQPQHF
CDR3 DNA: TGTGCCACCAGCGATACAGGGGAGTTAGGGCAGCCCCAGCATTTT

V gene: TRBV19
J gene: TRBJ1-2
D gene: TRBD1
clone size: many
CDR3 protein: CASSLRTGGGVSYGYTF
CDR3 DNA: TGTGCCAGTAGTCTTCGGACAGGAGGAGGGGTGTCCTATGGCTACACCTTC

V gene: TRBV5-5
J gene: TRBJ2-7
D gene: TRBD1
clone size: NA
CDR3 protein: CASSSGTGALYEQYF
CDR3 DNA: TGTGCCAGCAGCTCCGGGACAGGAGCCCTCTACGAGCAGTACTTC

V gene: TRBV6-1
J gene: TRBJ1-2
D gene: NA
clone size: many
CDR3 protein: CASSGGARVWDGYTF
CDR3 DNA: TGTGCCAGCAGTGGGGGGGCTCGAGTGTGGGATGGCTACACCTTC

V gene: TRBV6-1
J gene: TRBJ1-1
D gene: NA
clone size: many
CDR3 protein: CASSERGVDEAFF
CDR3 DNA: TGTGCCAGCAGTGAACGGGGGGTTGATGAAGCTTTCTTT

V gene: TRBV6-5
J gene: TRBJ1-3
D gene: NA
clone size: few
CDR3 protein: CASSNRATGNTIYF
CDR3 DNA: TGTGCCAGCAGTAACAGGGCGACCGGAAACACCATATATTTT

V gene: TRBV2
J gene: TRBJ2-7
D gene: NA
clone size: many
CDR3 protein: CASSELEGIAYEQYF
CDR3 DNA: TGTGCCAGCAGTGAATTGGAGGGGATCGCTTACGAGCAGTACTTC

V gene: TRBV7-3
J gene: TRBJ1-1
D gene: NA
clone size: NA
CDR3 protein: CASSLRPRANTEAFF
CDR3 DNA: TGTGCCAGCAGCTTAAGGCCGAGGGCGAACACTGAAGCTTTCTTT

V gene: TRBV7-9
J gene: TRBJ2-4
D gene: NA
clone size: few
CDR3 protein: CASSFPGDPKNIQYF
CDR3 DNA: TGTGCCAGCAGCTTTCCCGGGGACCCCAAAAACATTCAGTACTTC

V gene: TRBV12-5
J gene: TRBJ1-1
D gene: NA
clone size: many
CDR3 protein: CASGPETGARVTEAFF
CDR3 DNA: TGTGCTAGTGGTCCCGAAACTGGGGCCCGGGTAACTGAAGCTTTCTTT

V gene: TRBV24-1
J gene: TRBJ2-2
D gene: NA
clone size: many
CDR3 protein: CATSDFEGDSPNTGELFF
CDR3 DNA: TGTGCCACCAGTGATTTCGAAGGAGACAGTCCGAACACCGGGGAGCTGTTTTTT

V gene: TRBV12-3/TRBV12-4
J gene: TRBJ1-2
D gene: NA
clone size: many
CDR3 protein: CASTNIRRAGHYGYTF
CDR3 DNA: TGTGCCAGCACTAACATCAGGCGGGCAGGGCACTATGGCTACACCTTC

V gene: TRBV24-1
J gene: TRBJ2-7
D gene: TRBD1
clone size: NA
CDR3 protein: CATSDSPGQGNYEQYF
CDR3 DNA: TGTGCCACCAGTGATTCGCCGGGACAGGGGAACTACGAGCAGTACTTC

V gene: TRBV24-1
J gene: TRBJ2-7
D gene: NA
clone size: many
CDR3 protein: CATRTIKSYEQYF
CDR3 DNA: TGTGCCACCAGGACGATTAAGTCCTACGAGCAGTACTTC

V gene: TRBV20-1
J gene: TRBJ2-2
D gene: NA
clone size: many
CDR3 protein: CSARGFTGELFF
CDR3 DNA: TGCAGTGCTAGAGGCTTCACCGGGGAGCTGTTTTTT

V gene: TRBV20-1
J gene: TRBJ1-2
D gene: NA
clone size: many
CDR3 protein: CSARPPFYIVGGYTF
CDR3 DNA: TGCAGTGCTAGACCCCCCTTCTACATCGTGGGAGGCTACACCTTC

V gene: TRBV24-1
J gene: TRBJ2-6
D gene: NA
clone size: NA
CDR3 protein: CATSDRVSGANVLTF
CDR3 DNA: TGTGCCACCAGTGACCGAGTCTCTGGGGCCAACGTCCTGACTTTC

V gene: TRBV7-2
J gene: TRBJ1-1
D gene: NA
clone size: NA
CDR3 protein: CASSFTDTEAFF
CDR3 DNA: TGTGCCAGCAGCTTCACCGACACTGAAGCTTTCTTT

V gene: TRBV28
J gene: TRBJ1-2
D gene: TRBD1
clone size: many
CDR3 protein: CASSPGPLVTGNYGYTF
CDR3 DNA: TGTGCCAGCAGCCCGGGCCCTCTTGTGACAGGGAACTATGGCTACACCTTC

V gene: TRBV6-2/TRBV6-3
J gene: TRBJ2-7
D gene: TRBD2
clone size: many
CDR3 protein: CASGEGGYEQYF
CDR3 DNA: TGTGCCAGCGGGGAGGGAGGCTACGAGCAGTACTTC

V gene: TRBV6-1
J gene: TRBJ2-7
D gene: TRBD2
clone size: NA
CDR3 protein: CASSERLAGGGEQYF
CDR3 DNA: TGTGCCAGCAGTGAACGACTAGCGGGGGGCGGCGAGCAGTACTTC

V gene: TRBV12-3/TRBV12-4
J gene: TRBJ2-7
D gene: TRBD2
clone size: many
CDR3 protein: CASSQSSGGTYEQYF
CDR3 DNA: TGTGCCAGCAGTCAATCTAGCGGGGGAACCTACGAGCAGTACTTC